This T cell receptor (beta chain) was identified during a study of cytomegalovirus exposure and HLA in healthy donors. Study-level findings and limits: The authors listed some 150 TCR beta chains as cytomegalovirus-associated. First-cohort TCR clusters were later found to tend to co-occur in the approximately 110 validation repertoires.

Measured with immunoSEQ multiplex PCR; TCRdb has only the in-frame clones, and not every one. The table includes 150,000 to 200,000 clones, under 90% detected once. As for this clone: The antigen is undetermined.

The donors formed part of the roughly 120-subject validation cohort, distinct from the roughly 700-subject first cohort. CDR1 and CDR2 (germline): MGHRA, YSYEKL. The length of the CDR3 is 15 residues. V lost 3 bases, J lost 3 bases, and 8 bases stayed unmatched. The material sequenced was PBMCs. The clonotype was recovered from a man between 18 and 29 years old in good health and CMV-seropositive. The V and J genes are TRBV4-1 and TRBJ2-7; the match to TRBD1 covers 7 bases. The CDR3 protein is CASSQSTGVFYEQYF. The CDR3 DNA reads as TGCGCCAGCAGCCAGTCAACAGGGGTTTTCTACGAGCAGTACTTC.